Included here is one T cell receptor beta chain sequence, with context. Antigen specificity is unknown. CDR1 and CDR2 (germline): LNHDA, SQIVND (reference sequence). The V gene lost 7 bases and the J gene lost 2 bases, with 6 bases spanning the gap. CDR3 size: 11 residues. Generated by immunoSEQ multiplex PCR, the TCRdb table keeps only in-frame clones and is missing some. The data show some 150,000 clones, 85% to 95% seen once. This entry belongs to a study of graft-versus-host responses after intestinal transplantation. On the study more broadly: All of the recipients had induction that used anti-thymocyte globulin, then tacrolimus and steroids for approximately 3 years.

Findings of the study overall: Investigators detected GvH clones in recipient marrow, with some emerging earlier in ileum or blood. Circulating GvH clone levels at their peak were associated with HvG declines (early post-transplant).

This sequence was found in a human donor who received an intestinal transplant. The chain couples TRBV19 to TRBJ2-7; D remains unclear. Sequencing was performed on unstimulated CD4+ T cells sorted from spleen or lymph node cells, taken before intestinal transplant. CDR3 residues: CASTRTYEQYF. In DNA form, the CDR3 reads TGTGCCAGTACCCGAACCTACGAGCAGTACTTC. Using reference TRBV19 and TRBJ2-7 for the parts outside the CDR3, the full variable domain is DGGITQSPKYLFRKEGQNVTLSCEQNLNHDAMYWYRQDPGQGLRLIYYSQIVNDFQKGDIAEGYSVSREKKESFPLTVTSAQKNPTAFYLCASTRTYEQYFGPGTRLTVT.